This TCR beta chain was identified in a study of identical twins. Notes on the study in general: Insertions ran lower in abundant cord blood beta clonotypes, though not in memory repertoires. Weaker excess sharing between twins was seen in beta out-of-frame sequences.

Note on this clonotype: Its antigen is still unknown.

Template switching supplied a universal primer site; unique molecular identifiers were carried on the cDNA. TCRdb itself ran the 5' RACE reads through MiXCR, one entry per CDR3 protein. In the table there are about 390,000 distinct CDR3 sequences, 9% of which are singletons. With V trimmed by 7 bases and J by 8 bases, 11 bases remained unmatched. The CDR3 runs 14 residues. CDR1 and CDR2 (germline): SGHTA, FQGNSA. The TCR originated in a woman between 45 and 60 years old in good health. The chain couples TRBV7-2 to TRBJ2-5; the match to TRBD1 covers 9 bases. The specimen sequenced was naive T cells sorted from blood. The CDR3 bases are TGTGCCAGCACCATCGGGACAGGGAGAGTAACCCAGTACTTC. Translated: CASTIGTGRVTQYF. Complete variable domain (other parts from reference TRBV7-2 and TRBJ2-5): GAGVSQSPSNKVTEKGKDVELRCDPISGHTALYWYRQSLGQGLEFLIYFQGNSAPDKSGLPSDRFSAERTGGSVSTLTIQRTQQEDSAVYLCASTIGTGRVTQYFGPGTRLLVL.